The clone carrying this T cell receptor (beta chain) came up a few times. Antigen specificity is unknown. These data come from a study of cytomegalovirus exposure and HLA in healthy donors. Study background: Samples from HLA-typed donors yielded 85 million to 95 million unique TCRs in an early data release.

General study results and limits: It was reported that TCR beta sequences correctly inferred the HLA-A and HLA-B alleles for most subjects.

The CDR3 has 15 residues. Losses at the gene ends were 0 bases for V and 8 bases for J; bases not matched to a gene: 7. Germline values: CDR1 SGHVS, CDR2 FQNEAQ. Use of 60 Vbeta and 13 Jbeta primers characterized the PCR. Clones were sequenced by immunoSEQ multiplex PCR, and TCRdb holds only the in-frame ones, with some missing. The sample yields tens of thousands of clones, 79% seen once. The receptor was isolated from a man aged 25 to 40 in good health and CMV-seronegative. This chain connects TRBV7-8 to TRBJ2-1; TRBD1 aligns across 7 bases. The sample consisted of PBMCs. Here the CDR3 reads CASSLAGTATDEQFF. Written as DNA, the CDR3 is TGTGCCAGCAGCTTAGCAGGGACAGCTACGGATGAGCAGTTCTTC.